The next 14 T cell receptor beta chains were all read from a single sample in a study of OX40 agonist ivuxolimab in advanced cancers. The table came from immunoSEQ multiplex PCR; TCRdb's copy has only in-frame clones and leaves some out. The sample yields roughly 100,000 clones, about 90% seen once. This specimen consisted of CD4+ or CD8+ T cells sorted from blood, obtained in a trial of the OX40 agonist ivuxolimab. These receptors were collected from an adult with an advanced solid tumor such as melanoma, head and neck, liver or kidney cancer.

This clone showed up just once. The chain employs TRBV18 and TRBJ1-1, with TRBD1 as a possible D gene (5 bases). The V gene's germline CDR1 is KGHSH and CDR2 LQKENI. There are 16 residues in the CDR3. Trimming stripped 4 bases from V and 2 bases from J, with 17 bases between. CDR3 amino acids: CASSQNRMDGNTEAFF. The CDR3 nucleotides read TGTGCCAGCTCACAGAACAGGATGGACGGAAACACTGAAGCTTTCTTT.

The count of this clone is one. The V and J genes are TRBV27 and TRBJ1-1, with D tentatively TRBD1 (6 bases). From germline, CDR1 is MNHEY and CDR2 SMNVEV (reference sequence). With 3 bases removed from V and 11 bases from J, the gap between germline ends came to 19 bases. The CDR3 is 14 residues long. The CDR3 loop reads CASSLESGATEAFF. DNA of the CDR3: TGTGCCAGCAGTTTGGAGTCAGGGGCCACGGAGGCTTTCTTT.

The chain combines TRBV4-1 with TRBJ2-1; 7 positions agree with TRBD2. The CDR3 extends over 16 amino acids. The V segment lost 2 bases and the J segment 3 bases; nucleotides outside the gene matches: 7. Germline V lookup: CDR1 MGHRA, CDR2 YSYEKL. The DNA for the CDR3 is TGCGCCAGCAGCCAAAAGGGGCTAGCGGACTACAATGAGCAGTTCTTC. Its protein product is CASSQKGLADYNEQFF.

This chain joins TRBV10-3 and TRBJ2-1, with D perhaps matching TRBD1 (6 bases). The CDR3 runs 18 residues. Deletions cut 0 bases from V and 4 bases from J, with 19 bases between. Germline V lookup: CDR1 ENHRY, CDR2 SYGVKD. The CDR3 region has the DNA TGTGCCATCAGTGAGTCTGGAACAATCAGGGGCCCTTACAATGAGCAGTTCTTC. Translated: CAISESGTIRGPYNEQFF.

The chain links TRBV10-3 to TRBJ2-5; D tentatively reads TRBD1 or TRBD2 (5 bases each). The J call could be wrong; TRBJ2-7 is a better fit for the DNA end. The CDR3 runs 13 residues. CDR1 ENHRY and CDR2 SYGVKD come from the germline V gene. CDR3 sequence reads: CAIGTPTSNEQYF. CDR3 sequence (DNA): TGTGCCATAGGGACGCCAACGAGCAACGAGCAGTACTTC.

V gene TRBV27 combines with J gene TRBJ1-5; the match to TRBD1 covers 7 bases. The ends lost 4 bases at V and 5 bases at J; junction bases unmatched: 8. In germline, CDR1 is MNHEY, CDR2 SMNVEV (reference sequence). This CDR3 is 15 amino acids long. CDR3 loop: CASSSQGELDQPQHF. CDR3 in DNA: TGTGCCAGCAGTTCGCAGGGGGAGTTGGATCAGCCCCAGCATTTT.

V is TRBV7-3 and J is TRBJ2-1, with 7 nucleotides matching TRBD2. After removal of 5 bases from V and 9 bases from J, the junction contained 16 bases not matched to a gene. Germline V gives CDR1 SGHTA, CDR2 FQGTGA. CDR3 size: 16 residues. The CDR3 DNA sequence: TGTGCCAGCAGCCTCGGACTAGAGAGAGGGTATGGTGAGCAGTTCTTC. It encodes CASSLGLERGYGEQFF. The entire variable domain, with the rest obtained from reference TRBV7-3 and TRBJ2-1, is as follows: GAGVSQTPSNKVTEKGKYVELRCDPISGHTALYWYRQSLGQGPEFLIYFQGTGAADDSGLPNDRFFAVRPEGSVSTLKIQRTERGDSAVYLCASSLGLERGYGEQFFGPGTRLTVL.

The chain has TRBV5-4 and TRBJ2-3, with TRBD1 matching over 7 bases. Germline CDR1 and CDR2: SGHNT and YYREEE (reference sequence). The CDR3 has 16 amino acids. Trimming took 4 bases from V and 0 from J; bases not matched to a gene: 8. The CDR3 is CASSRLTGWSTDTQYF. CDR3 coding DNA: TGTGCCAGCAGCAGACTGACAGGGTGGAGCACAGATACGCAGTATTTT.

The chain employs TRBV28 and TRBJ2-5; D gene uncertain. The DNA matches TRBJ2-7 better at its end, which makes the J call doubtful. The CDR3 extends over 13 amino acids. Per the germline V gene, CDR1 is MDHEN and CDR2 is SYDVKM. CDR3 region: CASRGSPSYEQYF. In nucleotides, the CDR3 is TGTGCCAGCAGGGGCAGTCCCTCCTACGAGCAGTACTTC.

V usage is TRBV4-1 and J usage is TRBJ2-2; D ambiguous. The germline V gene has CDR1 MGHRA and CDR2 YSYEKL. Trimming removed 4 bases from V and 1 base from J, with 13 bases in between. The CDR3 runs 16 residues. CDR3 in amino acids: CASSPRPNLNTGELFF. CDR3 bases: TGCGCCAGCAGCCCTCGACCCAACCTGAACACCGGGGAGCTGTTTTTT.

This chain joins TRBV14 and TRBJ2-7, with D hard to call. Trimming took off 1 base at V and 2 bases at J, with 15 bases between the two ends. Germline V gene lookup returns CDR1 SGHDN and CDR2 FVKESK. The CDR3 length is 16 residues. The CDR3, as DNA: TGTGCCAGCAGCCAAGGCGTGGCAGCTTGGGCCTACGAGCAGTACTTC. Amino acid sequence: CASSQGVAAWAYEQYF.

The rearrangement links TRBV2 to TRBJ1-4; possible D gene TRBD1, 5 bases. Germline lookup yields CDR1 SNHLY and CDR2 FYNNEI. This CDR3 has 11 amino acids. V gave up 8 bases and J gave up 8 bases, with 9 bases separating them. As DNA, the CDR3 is TGTGCCAGCCGGGGGGGAGAAAAACTGTTTTTT. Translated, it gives CASRGGEKLFF.

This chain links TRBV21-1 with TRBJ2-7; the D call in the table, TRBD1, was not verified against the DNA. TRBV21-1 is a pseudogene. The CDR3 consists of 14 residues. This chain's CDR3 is CASSITGQDYEQYF. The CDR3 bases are TGTGCCAGCAGCATTACGGGACAAGACTACGAGCAGTACTTC.

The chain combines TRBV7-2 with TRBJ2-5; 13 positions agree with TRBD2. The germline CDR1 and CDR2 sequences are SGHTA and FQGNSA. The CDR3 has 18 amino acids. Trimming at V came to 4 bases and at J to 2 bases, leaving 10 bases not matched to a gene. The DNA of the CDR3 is TGTGCCAGCAGCTCCGGACTAGCGGGAGAGGTCTTACAAGAGACCCAGTACTTC. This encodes CASSSGLAGEVLQETQYF.